Here is one TCR beta chain with its context. Participant age was about 18 to 89 years, and participants resided in 24 US areas. The method was immunoSEQ multiplex PCR; TCRdb's version includes in-frame clones alone and lacks a portion of them. The sample gives about 270,000 clones, around 91% of which show up once; 2.4% is in the top ten. This record comes from a study of blood T cell repertoires in COVID-19. Material for sequencing was PBMCs or T cells enriched from blood (not recorded which). This TCR derives from a woman between 18 and 29 years old who had recovered from COVID-19.

The DNA for the CDR3 is TGCGCCAGCAGCCGGATTAACAGGGCCGGGGAGCTGTTTTTT. Protein sequence: CASSRINRAGELFF. The J gene is TRBJ2-2, the V gene TRBV5-1; the D gene is possibly TRBD1 (6 bases). V lost 4 bases, J lost 6 bases, and 13 bases lay in between. The CDR3 loop spans 14 amino acids. Germline loops: CDR1 SGHRS, CDR2 YFSETQ. Full variable domain (rest looked up from reference TRBV5-1 and TRBJ2-2): KAGVTQTPRYLIKTRGQQVTLSCSPISGHRSVSWYQQTPGQGLQFLFEYFSETQRNKGNFPGRFSGRQFSNSRSEMNVSTLELGDSALYLCASSRINRAGELFFGEGSRLTVL.